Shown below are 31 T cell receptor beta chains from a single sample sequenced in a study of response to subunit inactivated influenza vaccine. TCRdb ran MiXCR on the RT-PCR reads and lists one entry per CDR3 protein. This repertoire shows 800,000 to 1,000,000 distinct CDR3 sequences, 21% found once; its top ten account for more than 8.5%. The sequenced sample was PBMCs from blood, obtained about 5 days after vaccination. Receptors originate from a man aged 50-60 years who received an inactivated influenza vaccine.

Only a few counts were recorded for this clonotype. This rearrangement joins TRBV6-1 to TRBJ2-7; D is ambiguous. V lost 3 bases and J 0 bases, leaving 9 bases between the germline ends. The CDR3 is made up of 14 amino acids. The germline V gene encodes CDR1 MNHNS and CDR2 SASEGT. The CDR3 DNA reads TGTGCCAGCAGTGAGATCCCGGGCTCCTACGAGCAGTACTTC. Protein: CASSEIPGSYEQYF.

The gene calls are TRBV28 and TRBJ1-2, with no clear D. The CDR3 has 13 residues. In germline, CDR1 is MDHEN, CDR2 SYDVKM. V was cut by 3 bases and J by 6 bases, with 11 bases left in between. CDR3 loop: CASSLDRLDGYTF. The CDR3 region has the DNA TGTGCCAGCAGTTTGGACCGGCTAGATGGCTACACCTTC.

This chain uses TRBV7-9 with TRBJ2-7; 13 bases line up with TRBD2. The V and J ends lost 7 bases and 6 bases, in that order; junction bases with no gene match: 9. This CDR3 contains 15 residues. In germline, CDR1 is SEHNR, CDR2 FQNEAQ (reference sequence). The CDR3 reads CASNWGLAGSSEQYF. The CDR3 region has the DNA TGTGCCAGCAACTGGGGACTAGCGGGATCTAGCGAGCAGTACTTC.

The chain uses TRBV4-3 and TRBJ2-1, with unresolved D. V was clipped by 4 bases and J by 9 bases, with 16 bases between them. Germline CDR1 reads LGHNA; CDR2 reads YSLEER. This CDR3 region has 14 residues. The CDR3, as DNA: TGCGCCAGCAGCCGGGTGGTTACGGTGGGTGAGCAGTTCTTC. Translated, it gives CASSRVVTVGEQFF.

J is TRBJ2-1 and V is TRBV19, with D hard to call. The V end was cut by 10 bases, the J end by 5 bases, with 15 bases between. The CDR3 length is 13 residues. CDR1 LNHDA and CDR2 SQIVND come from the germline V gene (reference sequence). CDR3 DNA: TGTGCCACCCGTCCGGACCTTAACAATGAGCAGTTCTTC. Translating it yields CATRPDLNNEQFF.

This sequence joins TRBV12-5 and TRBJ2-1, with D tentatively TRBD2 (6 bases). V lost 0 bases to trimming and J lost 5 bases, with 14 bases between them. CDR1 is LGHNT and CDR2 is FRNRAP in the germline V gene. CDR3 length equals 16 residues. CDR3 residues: CASGLVPGWGDNEQFF. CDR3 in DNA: TGTGCTAGTGGTTTGGTACCGGGATGGGGGGACAATGAGCAGTTCTTC.

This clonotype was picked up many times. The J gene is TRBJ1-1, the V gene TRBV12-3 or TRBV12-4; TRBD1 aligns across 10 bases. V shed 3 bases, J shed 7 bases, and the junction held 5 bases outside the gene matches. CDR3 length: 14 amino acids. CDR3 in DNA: TGTGCCAGCAGTTTCTGGACAGGGGGAGGTGAAGCTTTCTTT. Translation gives CASSFWTGGGEAFF.

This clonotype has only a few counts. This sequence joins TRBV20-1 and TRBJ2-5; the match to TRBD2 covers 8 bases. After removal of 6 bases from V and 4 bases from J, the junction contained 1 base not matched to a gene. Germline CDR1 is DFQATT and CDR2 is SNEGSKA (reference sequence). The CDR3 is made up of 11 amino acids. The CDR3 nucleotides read TGCAGTGCCGGGAGGGGAGAGACCCAGTACTTC. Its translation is CSAGRGETQYF.

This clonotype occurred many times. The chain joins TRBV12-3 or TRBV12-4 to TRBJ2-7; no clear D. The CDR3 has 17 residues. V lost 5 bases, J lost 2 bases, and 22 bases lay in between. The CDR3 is CASSPLAALSWAYEQYF. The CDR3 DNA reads TGTGCCAGCAGTCCGCTCGCTGCACTCTCATGGGCCTACGAGCAGTACTTC.

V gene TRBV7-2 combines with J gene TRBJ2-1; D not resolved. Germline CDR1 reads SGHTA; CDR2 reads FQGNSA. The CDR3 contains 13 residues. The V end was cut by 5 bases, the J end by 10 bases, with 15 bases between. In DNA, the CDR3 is TGTGCCAGCAGCCCCCAAGGGATTGGAGAGCAGTTCTTC. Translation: CASSPQGIGEQFF. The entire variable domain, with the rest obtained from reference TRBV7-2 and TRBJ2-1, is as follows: GAGVSQSPSNKVTEKGKDVELRCDPISGHTALYWYRQSLGQGLEFLIYFQGNSAPDKSGLPSDRFSAERTGGSVSTLTIQRTQQEDSAVYLCASSPQGIGEQFFGPGTRLTVL.

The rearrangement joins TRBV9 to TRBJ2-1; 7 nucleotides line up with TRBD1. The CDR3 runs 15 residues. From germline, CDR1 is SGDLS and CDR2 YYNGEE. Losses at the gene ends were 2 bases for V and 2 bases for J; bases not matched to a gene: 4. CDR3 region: CASSVGDRTYNEQFF. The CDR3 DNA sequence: TGTGCCAGCAGCGTCGGGGACAGAACCTACAATGAGCAGTTCTTC.

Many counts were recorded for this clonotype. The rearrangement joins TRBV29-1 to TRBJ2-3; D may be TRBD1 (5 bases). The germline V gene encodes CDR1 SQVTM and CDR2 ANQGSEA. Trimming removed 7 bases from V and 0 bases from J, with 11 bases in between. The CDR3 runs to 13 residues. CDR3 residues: CSARQPSTDTQYF. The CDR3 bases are TGCAGCGCCAGACAGCCTAGCACAGATACGCAGTATTTT.

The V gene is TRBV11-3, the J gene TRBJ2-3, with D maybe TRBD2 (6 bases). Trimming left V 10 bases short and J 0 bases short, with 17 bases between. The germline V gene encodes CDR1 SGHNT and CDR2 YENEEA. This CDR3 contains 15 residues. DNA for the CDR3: TGTGCCACCGCCGTAGGAGCGGGTAGCACAGATACGCAGTATTTT. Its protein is CATAVGAGSTDTQYF. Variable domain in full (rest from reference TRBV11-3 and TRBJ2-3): EAGVVQSPRYKIIEKKQPVAFWCNPISGHNTLYWYLQNLGQGPELLIRYENEEAVDDSQLPKDRFSAERLKGVDSTLKIQPAELGDSAVYLCATAVGAGSTDTQYFGPGTRLTVL.

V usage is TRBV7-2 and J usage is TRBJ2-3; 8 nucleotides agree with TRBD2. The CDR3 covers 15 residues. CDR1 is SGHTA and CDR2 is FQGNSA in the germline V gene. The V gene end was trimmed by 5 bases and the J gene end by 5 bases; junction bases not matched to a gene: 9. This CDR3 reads CASSPRPGGLDTQYF. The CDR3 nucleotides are TGTGCCAGCAGCCCCCGTCCGGGGGGGCTAGATACGCAGTATTTT.

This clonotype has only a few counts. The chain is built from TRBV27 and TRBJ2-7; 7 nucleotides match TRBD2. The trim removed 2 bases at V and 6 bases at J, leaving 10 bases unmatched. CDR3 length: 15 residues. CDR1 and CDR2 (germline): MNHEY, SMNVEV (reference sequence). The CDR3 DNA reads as TGTGCCAGCAGTTTAAATTTGGGAGGGTTCGGCGAGCAGTACTTC. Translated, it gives CASSLNLGGFGEQYF.

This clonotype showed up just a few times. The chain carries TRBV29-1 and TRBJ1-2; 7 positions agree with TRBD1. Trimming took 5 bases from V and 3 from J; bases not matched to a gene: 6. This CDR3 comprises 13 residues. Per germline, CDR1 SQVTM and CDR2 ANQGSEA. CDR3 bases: TGCAGCGTTCAGGGTCAGGGGGACTATGGCTACACCTTC. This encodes CSVQGQGDYGYTF.

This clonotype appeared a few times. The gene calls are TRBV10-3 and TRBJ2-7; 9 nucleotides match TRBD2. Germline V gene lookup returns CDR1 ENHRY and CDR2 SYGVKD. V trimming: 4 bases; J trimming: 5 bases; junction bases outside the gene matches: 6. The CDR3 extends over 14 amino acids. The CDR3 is CAISGLAGKNEQYF. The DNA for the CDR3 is TGTGCCATCAGTGGCCTAGCGGGAAAAAACGAGCAGTACTTC.

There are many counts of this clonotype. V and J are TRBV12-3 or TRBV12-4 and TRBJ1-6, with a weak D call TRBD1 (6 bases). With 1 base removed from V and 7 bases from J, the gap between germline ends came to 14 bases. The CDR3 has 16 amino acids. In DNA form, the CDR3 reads TGTGCCAGCAGTTTAGGGGGGGCGCAGTTCAATTCACCCCTCCACTTT. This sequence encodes CASSLGGAQFNSPLHF.

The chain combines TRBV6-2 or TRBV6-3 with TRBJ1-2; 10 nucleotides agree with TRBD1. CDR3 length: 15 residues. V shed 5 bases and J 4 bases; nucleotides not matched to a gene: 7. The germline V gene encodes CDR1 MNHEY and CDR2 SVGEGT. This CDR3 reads CASSVRRTGGYGYTF. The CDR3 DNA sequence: TGTGCCAGCAGTGTTAGACGGACAGGGGGCTATGGCTACACCTTC.

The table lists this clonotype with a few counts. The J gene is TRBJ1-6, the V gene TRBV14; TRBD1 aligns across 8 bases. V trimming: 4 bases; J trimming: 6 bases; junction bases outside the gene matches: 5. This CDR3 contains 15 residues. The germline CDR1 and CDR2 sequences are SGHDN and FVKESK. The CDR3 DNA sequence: TGTGCCAGCAGCCCCGGGACAGGACGTAATTCACCCCTCCACTTT. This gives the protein CASSPGTGRNSPLHF. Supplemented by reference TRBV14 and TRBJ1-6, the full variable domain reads EAGVTQFPSHSVIEKGQTVTLRCDPISGHDNLYWYRRVMGKEIKFLLHFVKESKQDESGMPNNRFLAERTGGTYSTLKVQPAELEDSGVYFCASSPGTGRNSPLHFGNGTRLTVT.

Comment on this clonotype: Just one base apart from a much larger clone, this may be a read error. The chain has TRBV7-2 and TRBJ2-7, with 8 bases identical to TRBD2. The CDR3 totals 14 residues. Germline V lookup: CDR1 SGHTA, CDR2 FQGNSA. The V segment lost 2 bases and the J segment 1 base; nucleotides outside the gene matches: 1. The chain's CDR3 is CASSLIAGSYEQYF. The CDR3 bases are TGTGCCAGCAGCTTAATAGCGGGGTCCTACGAGCAGTACTTC.

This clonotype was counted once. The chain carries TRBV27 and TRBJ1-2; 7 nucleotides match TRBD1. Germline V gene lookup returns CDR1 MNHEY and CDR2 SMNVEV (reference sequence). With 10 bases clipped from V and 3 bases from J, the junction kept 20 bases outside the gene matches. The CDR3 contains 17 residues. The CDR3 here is CATLGGRGTGQDYGYTF. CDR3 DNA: TGTGCCACCCTGGGGGGCAGGGGGACCGGACAGGACTATGGCTACACCTTC.

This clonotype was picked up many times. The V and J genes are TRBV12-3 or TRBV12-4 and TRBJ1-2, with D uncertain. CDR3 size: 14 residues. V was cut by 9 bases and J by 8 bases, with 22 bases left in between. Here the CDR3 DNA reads TGTGCCAGTGCCCAACGTCGGTTTAGTCGAGGCTACACCTTC. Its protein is CASAQRRFSRGYTF.

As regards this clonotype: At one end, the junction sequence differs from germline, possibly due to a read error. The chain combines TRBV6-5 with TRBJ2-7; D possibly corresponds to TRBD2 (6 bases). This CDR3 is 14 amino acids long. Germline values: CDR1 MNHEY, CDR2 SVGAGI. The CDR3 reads CASTYGSGPYEQYF. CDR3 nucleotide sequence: TGTGCCAGCACTTACGGGAGCGGACCCTACGAGCAGTACTTC.

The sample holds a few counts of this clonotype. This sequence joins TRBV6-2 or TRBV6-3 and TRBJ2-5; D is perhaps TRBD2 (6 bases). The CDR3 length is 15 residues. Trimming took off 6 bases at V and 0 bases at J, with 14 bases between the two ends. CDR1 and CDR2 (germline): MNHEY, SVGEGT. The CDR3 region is CASSLPRDYQETQYF. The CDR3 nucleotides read TGTGCCAGCAGCCTCCCGAGGGACTACCAAGAGACCCAGTACTTC.

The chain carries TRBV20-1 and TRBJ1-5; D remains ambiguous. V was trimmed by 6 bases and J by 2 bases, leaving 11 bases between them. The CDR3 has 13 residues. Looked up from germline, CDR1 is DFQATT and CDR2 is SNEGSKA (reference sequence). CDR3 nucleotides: TGCAGTGCCACGAGGGCTGGCAATCAGCCCCAGCATTTT. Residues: CSATRAGNQPQHF.

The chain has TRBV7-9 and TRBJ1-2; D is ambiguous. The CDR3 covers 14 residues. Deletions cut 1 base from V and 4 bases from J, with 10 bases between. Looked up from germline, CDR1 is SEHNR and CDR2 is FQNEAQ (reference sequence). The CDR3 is CASSLGEVGYGYTF. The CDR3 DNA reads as TGTGCCAGCAGCTTAGGTGAGGTCGGCTATGGCTACACCTTC.

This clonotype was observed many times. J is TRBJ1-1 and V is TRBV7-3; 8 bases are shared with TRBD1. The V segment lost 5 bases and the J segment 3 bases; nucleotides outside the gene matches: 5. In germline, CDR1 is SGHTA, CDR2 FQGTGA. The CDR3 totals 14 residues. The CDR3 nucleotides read TGTGCCAGCAGCAAACAGGGGGGGGACACTGAAGCTTTCTTT. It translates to CASSKQGGDTEAFF.

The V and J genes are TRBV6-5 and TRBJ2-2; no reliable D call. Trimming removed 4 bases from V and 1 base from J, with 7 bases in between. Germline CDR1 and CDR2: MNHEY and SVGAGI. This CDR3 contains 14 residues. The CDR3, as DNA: TGTGCCAGCAGTTGGGGTCTGAACACCGGGGAGCTGTTTTTT. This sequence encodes CASSWGLNTGELFF.

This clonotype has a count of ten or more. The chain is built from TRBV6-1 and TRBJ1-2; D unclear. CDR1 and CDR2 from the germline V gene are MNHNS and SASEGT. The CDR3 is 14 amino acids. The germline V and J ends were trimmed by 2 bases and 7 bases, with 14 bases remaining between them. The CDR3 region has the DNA TGTGCCAGCAGTGAAAGGGCAGGCATCTCTGGCTACACCTTC. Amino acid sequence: CASSERAGISGYTF.

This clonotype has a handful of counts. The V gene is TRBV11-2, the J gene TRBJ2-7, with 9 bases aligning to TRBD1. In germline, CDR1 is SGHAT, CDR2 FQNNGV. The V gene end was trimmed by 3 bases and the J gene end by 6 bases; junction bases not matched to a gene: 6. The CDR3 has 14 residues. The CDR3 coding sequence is TGTGCCAGCAGCTTTCCTAGGACAGGGGCCGAGCAGTACTTC. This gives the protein CASSFPRTGAEQYF.